Each of the 14 T cell receptor beta chains below was sequenced from the same sample in a study of OX40 agonist ivuxolimab in advanced cancers. Assay used: immunoSEQ multiplex PCR; TCRdb lists only in-frame clones, some missing. Among around 100,000 clones listed, 85% to 95% were seen once. Sample: CD4+ or CD8+ T cells sorted from blood, taken in a trial of the OX40 agonist ivuxolimab. The source of these receptors is an adult with an advanced solid tumor such as melanoma, head and neck, liver or kidney cancer.

The chain recombines TRBV4-2 with TRBJ2-5; D possibly corresponds to TRBD1 (6 bases). The germline V gene has CDR1 LGHNA and CDR2 YNFKEQ. CDR3 length: 17 amino acids. Trimming removed 6 bases from V and 1 base from J, with 21 bases in between. The CDR3 DNA reads as TGTGCCAGCAGTCCCTCTGGGGGCTTATTCTCCCAAGAGACCCAGTACTTC. Protein product: CASSPSGGLFSQETQYF.

The chain is built from TRBV18 and TRBJ2-1, with TRBD1 identical over 7 bases. CDR1 KGHSH and CDR2 LQKENI come from the germline V gene. CDR3 size: 18 residues. The J segment lost 5 bases and the V segment lost 3 bases, leaving 16 bases of the junction unmatched. The CDR3 sequence is CASSPHSPTGQPNNEQFF. In nucleotides, the CDR3 is TGTGCCAGCTCACCCCACAGTCCTACGGGACAGCCAAACAATGAGCAGTTCTTC. The entire variable domain, with the rest obtained from reference TRBV18 and TRBJ2-1, is as follows: NAGVMQNPRHLVRRRGQEARLRCSPMKGHSHVYWYRQLPEEGLKFMVYLQKENIIDESGMPKERFSAEFPKEGPSILRIQQVVRGDSAAYFCASSPHSPTGQPNNEQFFGPGTRLTVL.

The gene calls are TRBV28 and TRBJ1-1; D remains unclear. Between the trimmed V and J ends, which lost 8 bases and 1 base, there was a span of 11 bases. CDR3 length equals 13 residues. Germline values: CDR1 MDHEN, CDR2 SYDVKM. The CDR3 DNA is TGTGCCAGCGGACCTACCTCGAACACTGAAGCTTTCTTT. It yields the protein CASGPTSNTEAFF.

The J gene is TRBJ2-5, the V gene TRBV20-1, with no clear D. Trimming removed 7 bases at V and 5 bases at J, with 11 bases between. The CDR3 is 11 amino acids. Germline-derived CDR1 and CDR2 are DFQATT and SNEGSKA (reference sequence). This CDR3 is CSGGLEETQYF. The CDR3, as DNA: TGCAGTGGAGGTTTAGAGGAGACCCAGTACTTC.

This clone was recorded once. The V and J genes are TRBV11-1 and TRBJ2-5, with D perhaps TRBD1 (5 bases). V was pared by 5 bases and J by 4 bases, with 14 bases between. The V gene's germline CDR1 is SGHAT and CDR2 FQDESV (reference sequence). The CDR3 extends over 14 amino acids. Here the CDR3 DNA reads TGTGCCAGCAGCGTCTCAGGGTTGACAGAGACCCAGTACTTC. Its translation: CASSVSGLTETQYF.

The rearrangement joins TRBV6-5 to TRBJ1-2; 8 bases are a match to TRBD1. The CDR3 is 14 amino acids. The germline CDR1 and CDR2 sequences are MNHEY and SVGAGI. Germline trimming cut 6 bases from V and 12 bases from J; bases unmatched to any gene: 15. CDR3 in amino acids: CASRPRAGQALNTF. DNA for the CDR3: TGTGCCAGCAGACCCCGGGCGGGACAGGCCCTAAACACCTTC.

The rearrangement joins TRBV28 to TRBJ2-7, with 10 nucleotides matching TRBD1. The germline CDR1 and CDR2 sequences are MDHEN and SYDVKM. The CDR3 runs 16 residues. V lost 5 bases and J lost 5; bases outside the gene matches: 12. The CDR3 DNA sequence: TGTGCCAGCAGTGTCGACAGGGGGCGCCTCCTGGACGAGCAGTACTTC. This codes for CASSVDRGRLLDEQYF.

This chain connects TRBV6-6 to TRBJ2-7; D not resolved. The germline CDR1 and CDR2 sequences are MNHNY and SVGAGI (reference sequence). The CDR3 totals 11 residues. Trimming pared 6 bases from V and 5 bases from J, leaving 8 bases between. The CDR3 reads CASSRLHEQYF. CDR3 DNA: TGTGCCAGCAGCCGTCTACACGAGCAGTACTTC.

The chain employs TRBV5-8 and TRBJ1-5, with D possibly matching TRBD1 (6 bases). Germline V gene data show CDR1 as SGHTS and CDR2 as YDEGEE. The CDR3 covers 12 residues. V gave up 5 bases and J gave up 8 bases, with 11 bases separating them. The DNA for the CDR3 is TGTGCCAGCAGGGGGGGCGGGGAGCCCCAGCATTTT. Protein sequence: CASRGGGEPQHF.

This chain links TRBV19 with TRBJ2-2; perhaps TRBD2 as D (5 bases). Germline lookup yields CDR1 LNHDA and CDR2 SQIVND (reference sequence). The germline V and J ends were trimmed by 6 bases and 4 bases, with 9 bases remaining between them. The CDR3 contains 13 residues. The CDR3 region has the DNA TGTGCCAGTAGCTGGACTTTCACCGGGGAGCTGTTTTTT. Translated, it gives CASSWTFTGELFF. Full variable domain (missing parts from reference TRBV19 and TRBJ2-2): DGGITQSPKYLFRKEGQNVTLSCEQNLNHDAMYWYRQDPGQGLRLIYYSQIVNDFQKGDIAEGYSVSREKKESFPLTVTSAQKNPTAFYLCASSWTFTGELFFGEGSRLTVL.

The chain recombines TRBV7-9 with TRBJ1-5; 9 bases map to TRBD1. With 3 bases clipped from V and 7 bases from J, the junction kept 4 bases outside the gene matches. Germline loops: CDR1 SEHNR, CDR2 FQNEAQ (reference sequence). The CDR3 consists of 14 residues. In nucleotides, the CDR3 is TGTGCCAGCAGCTTTACAGGGGGCGGCCAGCCCCAGCATTTT. It encodes CASSFTGGGQPQHF.

This chain links TRBV5-8 with TRBJ2-1, with a tentative D call TRBD2 (5 bases). The CDR3 contains 16 residues. The germline CDR1 and CDR2 sequences are SGHTS and YDEGEE. V was cut by 7 bases and J by 5 bases, with 22 bases left in between. CDR3 coding DNA: TGTGCCAGCCCGGGTCCCCCGGGGTGGCCTAACAATGAGCAGTTCTTC. It yields the protein CASPGPPGWPNNEQFF.

This rearrangement joins TRBV7-8 to TRBJ1-1; D remains ambiguous. From germline, CDR1 is SGHVS and CDR2 FQNEAQ. The CDR3 runs 12 residues. V was trimmed by 8 bases and J by 0 bases, leaving 7 bases between them. The CDR3 region has the DNA TGTGCCAGCGGGGATATGAACACTGAAGCTTTCTTT. It is translated as CASGDMNTEAFF.

The genes are TRBV19 and TRBJ1-5, with D unresolved. The V end lost 3 bases, the J end lost 0 bases, and 18 bases lay between the germline ends. The CDR3 consists of 18 residues. Germline V gene lookup returns CDR1 LNHDA and CDR2 SQIVND (reference sequence). The DNA of the CDR3 is TGTGCCAGTAGTATTCTGCAAATCGGCCGATATAGCAATCAGCCCCAGCATTTT. Its translation: CASSILQIGRYSNQPQHF.